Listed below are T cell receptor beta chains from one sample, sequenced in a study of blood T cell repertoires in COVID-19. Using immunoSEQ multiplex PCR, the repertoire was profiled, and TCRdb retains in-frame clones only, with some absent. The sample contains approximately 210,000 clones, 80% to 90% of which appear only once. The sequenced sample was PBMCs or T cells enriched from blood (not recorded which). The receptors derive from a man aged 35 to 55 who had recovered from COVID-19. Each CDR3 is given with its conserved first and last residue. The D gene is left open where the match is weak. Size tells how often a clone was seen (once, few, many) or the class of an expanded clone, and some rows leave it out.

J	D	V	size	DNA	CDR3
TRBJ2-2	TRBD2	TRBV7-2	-	TGTGCCAGCAGCTCCGGGACTAAGGGCACCGGGGAGCTGTTTTTT	CASSSGTKGTGELFF
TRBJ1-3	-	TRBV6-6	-	TGTGCCAGCAGTTATAGCGGAAACACCATATATTTT	CASSYSGNTIYF
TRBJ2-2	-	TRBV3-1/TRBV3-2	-	TGTGCCAGCAGCCAAGGACGGGGGGCCACCGGGGAGCTGTTTTTT	CASSQGRGATGELFF
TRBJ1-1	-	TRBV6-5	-	TGTGCCAGCAGTTTAATTATTGCAGGGCCTGAAGCTTTCTTT	CASSLIIAGPEAFF
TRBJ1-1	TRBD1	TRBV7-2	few	TGTGCCAGCAGCTTAATGGGACAGGGAACCAACACTGAAGCTTTCTTT	CASSLMGQGTNTEAFF
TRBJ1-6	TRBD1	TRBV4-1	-	TGCGCCAGCAGCCCCCCCTTTGGACAGGGGGTGAGTTCACCCCTCCACTTT	CASSPPFGQGVSSPLHF
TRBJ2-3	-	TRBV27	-	TGTGCCAGCAGGCTCCTAAGCACAGATACGCAGTATTTT	CASRLLSTDTQYF
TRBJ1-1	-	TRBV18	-	TGTGCCAGCTCACGGACGCAGGGGTCTGAGGTGGGTACTGAAGCTTTCTTT	CASSRTQGSEVGTEAFF
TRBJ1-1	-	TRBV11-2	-	TGTGCCAGCAGCATTACAGGTCAAGACACTGAAGCTTTCTTT	CASSITGQDTEAFF
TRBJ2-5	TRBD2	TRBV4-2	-	TGTGCCAGCAGCCAAGATAGGTCGGGAGGGAGAGAGACCCAGTACTTC	CASSQDRSGGRETQYF
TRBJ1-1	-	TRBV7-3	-	TGTGCCAGCAGCCTAGGACATTCAAACACTGAAGCTTTCTTT	CASSLGHSNTEAFF
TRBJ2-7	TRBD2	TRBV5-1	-	TGCGCCAGCAGCTGGACTAGCGGTGAGCAGTACTTC	CASSWTSGEQYF
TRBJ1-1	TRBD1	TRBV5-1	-	TGCGCCAGCAGCGTTCAGGGGGCGCGGGTGGGAGCTTTCTTT	CASSVQGARVGAFF
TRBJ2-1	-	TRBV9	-	TGTGCCAGCAGCGTTTACGGGCCGGGAACGGCCTACAATGAGCAGTTCTTC	CASSVYGPGTAYNEQFF